Sequencing of this T cell receptor beta chain was carried out in a study of blood T cell repertoires in COVID-19. Study-level background: Samples taken during acute and convalescent COVID-19 were collected in the United States, Italy and Spain. Sample material is recorded as cDNA or gDNA derived from T cells, B-cell-depleted T cells, or PBMCs.

The CDR3 totals 13 residues. Per germline, CDR1 SGHDT and CDR2 YYEEEE. Trimming removed 6 bases at V and 9 bases at J, with 17 bases between. Original processing methods: The authors estimated nucleated cell counts from reference gene primer amplification. Only in-frame clones appear in the TCRdb table, and some are missing; sequencing was by immunoSEQ multiplex PCR. That table is the source of V, J and clone size, and D and trimming were worked out from the DNA. The data show about 56,000 clones, 88% seen once. The J gene is TRBJ2-3, the V gene TRBV5-6, with D possibly being TRBD1 (5 bases). Sequenced: peripheral blood. The sequence derives from a man in his forties or fifties with active COVID-19. The CDR3 protein is CASTAGGPGTQYF. In DNA form, the CDR3 reads TGTGCCAGCACCGCAGGCGGTCCAGGGACGCAGTATTTT.